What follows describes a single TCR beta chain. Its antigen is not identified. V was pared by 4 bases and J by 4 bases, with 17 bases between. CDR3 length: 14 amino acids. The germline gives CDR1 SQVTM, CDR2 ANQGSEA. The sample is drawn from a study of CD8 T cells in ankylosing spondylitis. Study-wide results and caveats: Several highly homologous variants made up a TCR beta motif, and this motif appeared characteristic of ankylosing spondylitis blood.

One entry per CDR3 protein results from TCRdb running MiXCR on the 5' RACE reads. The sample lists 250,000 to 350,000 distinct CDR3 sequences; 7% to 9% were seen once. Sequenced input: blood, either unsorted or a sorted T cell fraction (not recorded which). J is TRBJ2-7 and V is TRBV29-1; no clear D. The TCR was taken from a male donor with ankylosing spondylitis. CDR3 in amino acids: CSVGLWSPQYEQYF. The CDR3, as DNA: TGCAGCGTTGGTTTGTGGTCTCCCCAGTACGAGCAGTACTTC.